A selection of T cell receptor beta chains follows, all from one sample in a study of beta chain features in type 1 diabetes. Sequencing was performed with immunoSEQ multiplex PCR; in TCRdb, only in-frame clones are kept and a portion is missing. The sample has around 250,000 clones, about 25% seen once. Sequencing was carried out using central memory CD4+ T cells from blood. All receptors come from a young man in good health. The CDR3 runs from the conserved cysteine through the conserved F or W. The D gene is left open where the match is weak. Where a row states a size, it is once, few, many or the class of an expanded clone; other rows omit it.

V gene	J gene	D gene	clone size	CDR3 DNA	CDR3 protein
TRBV14	TRBJ1-2	-	-	TGTGCCAGCAGCCGGAGCGCTACCTTCTATGGCTACACCTTC	CASSRSATFYGYTF
TRBV28	TRBJ2-2	-	-	TGTGCCAGACGTCCGGGACCGCAAGCCACCGGGGAGCTGTTTTTT	CARRPGPQATGELFF
TRBV4-3	TRBJ2-5	-	-	TGCGCCAGCAGCCAAGAGCAGCAAGAGACCCAGTACTTC	CASSQEQQETQYF
TRBV12-5	TRBJ2-1	-	few	TGTGCTAGTGGTTTGGACGTATACAATGAGCAGTTCTTC	CASGLDVYNEQFF
TRBV21-1	TRBJ2-1	-	few	TGTGCCAGCAGCAAAGTACCTAGCGGAGATCCTTCGTACAATGAGCAGTTCTTC	CASSKVPSGDPSYNEQFF
TRBV9	TRBJ2-1	TRBD1	-	TGTGCCAGCAGCCCCGGACAGGGGTACTACAATGAGCAGTTCTTC	CASSPGQGYYNEQFF
TRBV30	TRBJ1-1	-	-	TGTGCCTGGACCCACCAAGCCCAGGGCACTGAAGCTTTCTTT	CAWTHQAQGTEAFF
TRBV25-1	TRBJ2-7	-	-	TGTGCCAGCAGTGACCCCGGGACCAGCTCCTACGAGCAGTACTTC	CASSDPGTSSYEQYF
TRBV29-1	TRBJ1-2	TRBD1	few	TGCAGCGTTGAAGATTCCCTCCTGGGACAGGCTCAAGCCGTCTATGGCTACACCTTC	CSVEDSLLGQAQAVYGYTF
TRBV30	TRBJ1-1	-	-	TGTGCCTGGAGACGGCCGACAGGAAACACTGAAGCTTTCTTT	CAWRRPTGNTEAFF
TRBV28	TRBJ1-1	TRBD1	-	TGTGCCAGCACTTCTCTGACAGGGGGTAACACTGAAGCTTTCTTT	CASTSLTGGNTEAFF
TRBV2	TRBJ1-5	TRBD1	-	TGTGCCAGCAGTAGACAGGGGAATGGCAATCAGCCCCAGCATTTT	CASSRQGNGNQPQHF
TRBV5-1	TRBJ2-5	-	-	TGCGCCAGCAGCTTGAATTCGCCGTGGGAGACCCAGTACTTC	CASSLNSPWETQYF
TRBV7-9	TRBJ2-1	TRBD2	-	TGTGCCAGCAGCCCTAGCGGGAGGGGTAGCAATGAGCAGTTCTTC	CASSPSGRGSNEQFF
TRBV30	TRBJ2-7	TRBD1	few	TGTGCCTGGAGGCGGACAGGCATGGACGAGCAGTACTTC	CAWRRTGMDEQYF
TRBV29-1	TRBJ1-2	-	few	TGCAGCGTTGAACGGGGCTACACCTTC	CSVERGYTF
TRBV7-2	TRBJ1-2	-	-	TGTGCCAGCAGCCGCCTAACAGGGTCGGGCTATGGCTACACCTTC	CASSRLTGSGYGYTF
TRBV30	TRBJ1-6	-	-	TGTGCCTGGAGTTTCAGCCGAGGAAATTCACCCCTCCACTTT	CAWSFSRGNSPLHF
TRBV30	TRBJ2-5	-	many	TGTGCCTGGAGTGTAGGCGGCAGCCGCCAAGAGACCCAGTACTTC	CAWSVGGSRQETQYF